A selection of T cell receptor beta chains follows, all from one sample in a study of OX40 agonist ivuxolimab in advanced cancers. The protocol was immunoSEQ multiplex PCR, while the TCRdb copy is restricted to in-frame clones and leaves out a portion. The sample includes 65,000 to 85,000 clones, roughly 92% of them seen just once. This material consisted of CD4+ or CD8+ T cells sorted from blood, taken in a trial of the OX40 agonist ivuxolimab. These receptor sequences come from an adult with an advanced solid tumor such as melanoma, head and neck, liver or kidney cancer. CDR3s include the opening cysteine and the closing phenylalanine or tryptophan. D genes are given only for firm matches. Size is omitted from some rows. Given values are once, few, many or a class for expanded clones.

clone_size	d_call	v_call	j_call	cdr3_aa	cdr3_nt
few	TRBD1	TRBV28	TRBJ2-3	CASSAAGTEVFGDTQYF	TGTGCCAGCAGTGCGGCAGGGACAGAGGTTTTCGGGGATACGCAGTATTTT
NA	TRBD2	TRBV4-2	TRBJ2-3	CASSQTSGGTDTQYF	TGTGCCAGCAGCCAAACTAGCGGGGGCACAGATACGCAGTATTTT
few	NA	TRBV28	TRBJ1-2	CASSPRGPSNF	TGTGCCAGCAGTCCACGGGGACCCTCTAACTTC
NA	NA	TRBV19	TRBJ1-2	CASSTRFYGYTF	TGTGCCAGTAGTACTCGGTTTTATGGCTACACCTTC
NA	TRBD2	TRBV9	TRBJ2-1	CASSPHGLAGYNEQFF	TGTGCCAGCAGCCCGCACGGACTAGCGGGGTACAATGAGCAGTTCTTC
NA	NA	TRBV27	TRBJ1-2	CASSPSGRNYGYTF	TGTGCCAGCAGTCCCTCAGGCAGAAACTATGGCTACACCTTC
NA	NA	TRBV6-5	TRBJ1-2	CASSYPAVNYGYTF	TGTGCCAGCAGTTACCCGGCGGTGAACTATGGCTACACCTTC
NA	NA	TRBV6-1	TRBJ1-6	CASSEVPRDKNSPLHF	TGTGCCAGCAGTGAAGTCCCCCGGGACAAAAATTCACCCCTCCACTTT
NA	NA	TRBV27	TRBJ1-4	CASRRFPTNEKLFF	TGTGCCAGCAGGAGATTCCCAACTAATGAAAAACTGTTTTTT
once	NA	TRBV5-1	TRBJ1-4	CASTRGRGEKLFF	TGCGCCAGCACTCGGGGAAGGGGTGAAAAACTGTTTTTT
NA	TRBD2	TRBV18	TRBJ2-1	CASSPLRSGGSSYNEQFF	TGTGCCAGCTCACCACTTCGCAGCGGGGGAAGCTCCTACAATGAGCAGTTCTTC
NA	TRBD1	TRBV29-1	TRBJ1-1	CSVEVRQGNTEAFF	TGCAGCGTTGAGGTGAGACAGGGGAACACTGAAGCTTTCTTT
NA	TRBD2	TRBV5-1	TRBJ2-5	CASSPGLAGVETQYF	TGCGCCAGCAGCCCGGGACTAGCGGGAGTAGAGACCCAGTACTTC
NA	NA	TRBV19	TRBJ1-5	CASTRMGGGNQPQHF	TGTGCCAGTACCAGAATGGGGGGGGGCAATCAGCCCCAGCATTTT
NA	TRBD1	TRBV2	TRBJ2-7	CASSEIAGGHEQYF	TGTGCCAGCAGTGAAATAGCAGGGGGCCACGAGCAGTACTTC
NA	NA	TRBV19	TRBJ2-7	CASSPTGSYEQYF	TGTGCCAGTAGTCCTACAGGGTCCTACGAGCAGTACTTC
NA	TRBD1	TRBV6-5	TRBJ1-5	CASRREGTGNQPQHF	TGTGCCAGCCGCAGGGAGGGGACAGGCAATCAGCCCCAGCATTTT
NA	NA	TRBV5-1	TRBJ1-1	CASSLGPGNTEAFF	TGCGCCAGCAGCTTGGGACCGGGGAACACTGAAGCTTTCTTT
NA	NA	TRBV21-1	TRBJ1-5	CASPKEGPQPQHF	TGTGCCAGCCCCAAGGAGGGTCCCCAGCCCCAGCATTTT
NA	TRBD1	TRBV5-4	TRBJ2-1	CASSTGGQGGFYNEQFF	TGTGCCAGCAGCACCGGAGGACAGGGAGGATTCTACAATGAGCAGTTCTTC
NA	TRBD1	TRBV5-4	TRBJ2-3	CASSDKRTGTDTQYF	TGTGCCAGCAGCGATAAAAGGACAGGGACAGATACGCAGTATTTT
NA	TRBD1	TRBV19	TRBJ1-6	CASSIPDRGDSPLHF	TGTGCCAGTAGTATCCCCGACAGGGGTGATTCACCCCTCCACTTT
NA	NA	TRBV10-3	TRBJ1-4	CAISESWPGQGNEKLFF	TGTGCCATCAGTGAGTCCTGGCCGGGGCAGGGTAATGAAAAACTGTTTTTT
NA	NA	TRBV5-6	TRBJ2-7	CASSQAADIAYEQYF	TGTGCCAGCAGCCAGGCGGCGGACATCGCCTACGAGCAGTACTTC
NA	NA	TRBV5-4	TRBJ2-2	CASSSRTGAGELFF	TGTGCCAGCAGCTCGAGGACGGGAGCCGGGGAGCTGTTTTTT
NA	TRBD1	TRBV11-3	TRBJ2-2	CASSLGGQGAANTGELFF	TGTGCCAGCAGCTTAGGGGGACAGGGGGCGGCGAACACCGGGGAGCTGTTTTTT
NA	NA	TRBV6-1	TRBJ1-1	CASRLAGDNTEAFF	TGTGCCAGCAGGCTGGCGGGGGATAACACTGAAGCTTTCTTT
NA	NA	TRBV5-4	TRBJ2-3	CASTSSGLADTQYF	TGTGCCAGCACCTCCTCCGGGTTGGCAGATACGCAGTATTTT
NA	NA	TRBV11-3	TRBJ1-3	CASSRGGLSSGNTIYF	TGTGCCAGCAGCAGGGGGGGGCTCAGCTCTGGAAACACCATATATTTT
NA	NA	TRBV4-2	TRBJ2-5	CASSQARLSTERLRETQYF	TGTGCCAGCAGCCAAGCTCGGCTGTCAACGGAACGCCTTAGGGAGACCCAGTACTTC
NA	TRBD2	TRBV7-2	TRBJ2-7	CASSESGSRSYEQYF	TGTGCCAGCAGCGAGAGCGGGAGTCGGTCCTACGAGCAGTACTTC
NA	NA	TRBV5-6	TRBJ2-5	CASRSATRGQQETQYF	TGTGCCAGCAGATCAGCGACTAGGGGGCAACAAGAGACCCAGTACTTC
NA	NA	TRBV11-2	TRBJ2-7	CASSPALVASYEQYF	TGTGCCAGCAGCCCGGCGCTAGTCGCATCCTACGAGCAGTACTTC
NA	TRBD2	TRBV29-1	TRBJ2-1	CSVGRGTSGRFNEQFF	TGCAGCGTTGGACGGGGGACTAGCGGGAGGTTCAATGAGCAGTTCTTC
once	NA	TRBV5-4	TRBJ2-3	CASSLYSSGTDTQYF	TGTGCCAGCAGCTTGTATTCTAGCGGCACAGATACGCAGTATTTT
NA	NA	TRBV5-1	TRBJ2-5	CASSLLVGGETQYF	TGCGCCAGCAGCTTGTTAGTAGGTGGAGAGACCCAGTACTTC
NA	TRBD2	TRBV6-4	TRBJ2-1	CASSLLAGGYNEQFF	TGTGCCAGCAGTTTATTAGCGGGGGGATACAATGAGCAGTTCTTC
once	TRBD2	TRBV5-1	TRBJ2-1	CASSPGLAGTYNEQFF	TGCGCCAGCAGCCCGGGACTAGCGGGGACCTACAATGAGCAGTTCTTC
NA	NA	TRBV5-1	TRBJ1-6	CASSLQEIYNSPLHF	TGCGCCAGCAGCTTACAGGAGATCTATAATTCACCCCTCCACTTT
NA	NA	TRBV5-6	TRBJ2-3	CASSFRDREGTQYF	TGTGCCAGCAGCTTCCGAGACAGAGAAGGTACGCAGTATTTT
NA	NA	TRBV30	TRBJ1-2	CAWSVNLPTTDGYTF	TGTGCCTGGAGTGTAAACCTACCGACGACAGATGGCTACACCTTC
once	TRBD1	TRBV5-8	TRBJ1-3	CASSEQGGDGNTIYF	TGTGCCAGCAGCGAACAGGGGGGTGATGGAAACACCATATATTTT
NA	NA	TRBV18	TRBJ1-2	CASSPPGRNYGYTF	TGTGCCAGCTCACCGCCTGGACGGAACTATGGCTACACCTTC
NA	TRBD1	TRBV4-1	TRBJ2-3	CASSQGTGGTDTQYF	TGCGCCAGCAGCCAAGGGACAGGGGGAACAGATACGCAGTATTTT
NA	NA	TRBV30	TRBJ2-1	CAWSVASGFYNEQFF	TGTGCCTGGAGTGTTGCCAGCGGATTTTACAATGAGCAGTTCTTC
NA	NA	TRBV7-8	TRBJ1-6	CASSLQEVGNSPLHF	TGTGCCAGCAGCTTACAGGAAGTGGGCAATTCACCCCTCCACTTT
NA	NA	TRBV5-1	TRBJ2-3	CASSLEGSSTDTQYF	TGCGCCAGCAGCTTGGAGGGGTCTAGCACAGATACGCAGTATTTT